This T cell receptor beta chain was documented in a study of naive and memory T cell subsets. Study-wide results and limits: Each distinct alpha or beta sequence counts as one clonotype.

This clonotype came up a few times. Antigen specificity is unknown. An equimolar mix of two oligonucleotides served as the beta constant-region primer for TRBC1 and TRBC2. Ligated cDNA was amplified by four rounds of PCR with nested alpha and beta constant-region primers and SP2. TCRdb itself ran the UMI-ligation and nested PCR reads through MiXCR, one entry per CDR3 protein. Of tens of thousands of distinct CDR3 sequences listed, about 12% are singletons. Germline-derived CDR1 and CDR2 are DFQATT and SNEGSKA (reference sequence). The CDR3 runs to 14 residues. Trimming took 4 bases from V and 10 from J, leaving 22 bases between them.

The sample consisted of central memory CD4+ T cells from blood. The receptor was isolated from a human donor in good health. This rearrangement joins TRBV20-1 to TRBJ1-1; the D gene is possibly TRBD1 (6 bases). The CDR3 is CSATRDQGIGRAFF. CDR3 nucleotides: TGCAGTGCTACCCGAGATCAGGGGATCGGTAGAGCTTTCTTT.